This TCR beta chain is drawn from a study of beta chain features in type 1 diabetes. Regarding the study as a whole: Type 1 diabetes patients showed a moderate but significant shortening of TCRB CDR3s in all four CD4+ subsets.

The table lists this clone with a few counts. Its antigen is as yet unknown. The CDR3 covers 13 residues. Germline CDR1 is SEHNR and CDR2 is FQNEAQ (reference sequence). Deletions cut 5 bases from V and 3 bases from J, with 9 bases between. The whole isolated RNA underwent reverse transcription, so sequencing captured expressed TCRB transcripts. Regulatory, naive and central memory T cell samples averaged roughly 3.8 million reads. Generated by immunoSEQ multiplex PCR, the TCRdb table keeps only in-frame clones and is missing some. The repertoire consists of tens of thousands of clones, with 65% to 70% occurring once and the leading ten covering approximately 1.7%. Central memory, naive, regulatory and stem cell-like memory CD4+ cells were sorted by CD45RO/CCR7/CD25/CD127/CD95/CD27.

V is TRBV7-9 and J is TRBJ2-3, with D possibly being TRBD2 (5 bases). The sample taken for sequencing was Tregs from blood. This receptor was identified in a man aged 30 to 45 with type 1 diabetes. Some clones in this sample may be carry-over from other donors' samples. The DNA for the CDR3 is TGTGCCAGCAGCCAGCCGGGGACAGATACGCAGTATTTT. Translation gives CASSQPGTDTQYF.